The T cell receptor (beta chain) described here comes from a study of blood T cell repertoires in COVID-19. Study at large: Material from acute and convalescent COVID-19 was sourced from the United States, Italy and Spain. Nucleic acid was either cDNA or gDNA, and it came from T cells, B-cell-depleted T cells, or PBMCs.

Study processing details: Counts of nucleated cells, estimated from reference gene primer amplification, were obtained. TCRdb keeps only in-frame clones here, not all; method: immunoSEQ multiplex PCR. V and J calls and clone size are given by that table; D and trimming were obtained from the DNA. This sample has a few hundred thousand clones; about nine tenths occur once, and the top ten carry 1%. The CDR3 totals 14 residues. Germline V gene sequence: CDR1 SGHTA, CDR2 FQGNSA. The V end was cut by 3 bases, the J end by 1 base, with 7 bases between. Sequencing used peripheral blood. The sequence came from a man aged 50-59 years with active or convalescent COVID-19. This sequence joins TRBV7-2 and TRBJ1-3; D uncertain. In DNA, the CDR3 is TGTGCCAGCAGCTTCCAAGCGTCTGGAAACACCATATATTTT. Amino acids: CASSFQASGNTIYF.